The present T cell receptor beta chain was sequenced within a study of cytomegalovirus exposure and HLA in healthy donors. Study findings and constraints: A later look showed TCR association rates differing by HLA locus, highest for DRB1 and lowest for HLA-C. Productive status was seen about 87% or about 30% of the time for most TCR beta V segments in an earlier analysis.

Note on this clone: Its antigen is currently unknown.

60 Vbeta and 13 Jbeta primers were used in PCR. The data were produced by immunoSEQ multiplex PCR, yet TCRdb's version contains in-frame clones alone and is incomplete. The data contain about 190,000 clones, approximately 79% of them singletons. V lost 4 bases to trimming and J lost 0 bases; unmatched junction nucleotides: 9. CDR1 is SGHTA, CDR2 FQGTGA, per germline. This CDR3 contains 18 residues. V usage is TRBV7-3 and J usage is TRBJ2-6; 7 positions agree with TRBD1. The material sequenced was PBMCs. This TCR derives from a woman aged 18-29 years in good health and CMV-seronegative. This chain's CDR3 is CASSSGQVPLSGANVLTF. The CDR3 region has the DNA TGTGCCAGCAGCTCTGGACAGGTTCCTCTCTCTGGGGCCAACGTCCTGACTTTC.